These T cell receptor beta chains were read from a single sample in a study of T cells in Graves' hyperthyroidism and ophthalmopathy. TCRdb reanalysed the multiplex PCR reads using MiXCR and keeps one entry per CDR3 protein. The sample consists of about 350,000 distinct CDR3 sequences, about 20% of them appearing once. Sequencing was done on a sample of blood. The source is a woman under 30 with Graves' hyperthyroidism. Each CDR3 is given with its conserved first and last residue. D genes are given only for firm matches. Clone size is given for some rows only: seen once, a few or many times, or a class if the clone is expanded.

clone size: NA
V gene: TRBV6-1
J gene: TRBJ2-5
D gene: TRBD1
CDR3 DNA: TGTGCCAGCAGTGAGGGGACAGTGATGTACTTC
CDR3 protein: CASSEGTVMYF

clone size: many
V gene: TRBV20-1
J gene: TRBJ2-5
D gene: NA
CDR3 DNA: TGCAGTGCTAGCCGTAGCCCTGAGACCCAGTACTTC
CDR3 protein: CSASRSPETQYF

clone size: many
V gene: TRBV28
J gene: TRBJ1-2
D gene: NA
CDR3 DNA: TGTGCCAGCACCTCCTTGGGGCGTCGGGGTGGCTACACCTTC
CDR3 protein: CASTSLGRRGGYTF

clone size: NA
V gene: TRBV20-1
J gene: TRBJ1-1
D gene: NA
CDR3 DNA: TGCAGTGCAAAAGGGCCTCCGGGGACTGAAGCTTTCTTT
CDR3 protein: CSAKGPPGTEAFF

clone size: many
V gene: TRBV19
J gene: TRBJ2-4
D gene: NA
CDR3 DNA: TGTGCCAGTAGTATTGGTACAGGGAATGGCAAAAACATTCAGTACTTC
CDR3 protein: CASSIGTGNGKNIQYF

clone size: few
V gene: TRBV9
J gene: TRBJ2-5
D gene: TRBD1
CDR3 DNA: TGTGCCAGCAGCCCTCGACAGGGGGCCGGGGAGACCCAGTACTTC
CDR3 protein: CASSPRQGAGETQYF

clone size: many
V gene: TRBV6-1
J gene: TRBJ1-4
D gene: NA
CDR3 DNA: TGTGCCAGCAAAAGAGGGTTGGCTAATGAAAAACTGTTTTTT
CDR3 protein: CASKRGLANEKLFF

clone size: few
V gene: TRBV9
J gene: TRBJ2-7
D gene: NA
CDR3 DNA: TGTGCCAGCAGCGTAGATGGGGGCCCCTACGAGCAGTACTTC
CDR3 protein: CASSVDGGPYEQYF

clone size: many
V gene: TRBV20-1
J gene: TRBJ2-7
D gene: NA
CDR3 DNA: TGCAGTGCTAGAGATGGACAGCGAACTTTGGACGAGCAGTACTTC
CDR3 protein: CSARDGQRTLDEQYF

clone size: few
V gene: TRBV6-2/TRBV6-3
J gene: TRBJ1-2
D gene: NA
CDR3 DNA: TGTGCCAGCAGTTACCTCCCGCCATGGTCCACAAGCTACACCTTC
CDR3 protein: CASSYLPPWSTSYTF

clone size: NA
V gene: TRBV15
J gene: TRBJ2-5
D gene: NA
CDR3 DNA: TGTGCCACCAGCAGATCCTTTGGGGAGACCCAGTACTTC
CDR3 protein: CATSRSFGETQYF

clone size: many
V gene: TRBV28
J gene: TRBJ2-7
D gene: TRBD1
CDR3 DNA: TGTGCCAGCAGTTTAGCCAGGGGGAGCTCCTACGAGCAGTACTTC
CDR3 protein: CASSLARGSSYEQYF

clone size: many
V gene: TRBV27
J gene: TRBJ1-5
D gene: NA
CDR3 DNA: TGTGCCAGCAGTTTATCTCCATCCCTCCTCAATCAGCCCCAGCATTTT
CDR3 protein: CASSLSPSLLNQPQHF

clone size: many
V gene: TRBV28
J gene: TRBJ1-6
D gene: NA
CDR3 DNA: TGTGCCAGCAGTTTATTTGATTTAGACTTTAGCCTTGGTCGCTCACCCCTCCACTTT
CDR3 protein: CASSLFDLDFSLGRSPLHF

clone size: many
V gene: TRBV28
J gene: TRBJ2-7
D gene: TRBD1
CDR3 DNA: TGTGCCAGCAGTTTGAGCTGGACAGGAGACGAGCAGTACTTC
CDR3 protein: CASSLSWTGDEQYF

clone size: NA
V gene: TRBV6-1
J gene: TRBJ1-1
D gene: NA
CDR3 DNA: TGTGTCAGCAGTGAAGCGGGCGGGGGCGAGGAAGCTTTCTTT
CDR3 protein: CVSSEAGGGEEAFF

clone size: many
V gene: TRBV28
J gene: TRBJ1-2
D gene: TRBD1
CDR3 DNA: TGTGCCAGCAGAACCAACAGGGGTTGGGGCTACACCTTC
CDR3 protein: CASRTNRGWGYTF

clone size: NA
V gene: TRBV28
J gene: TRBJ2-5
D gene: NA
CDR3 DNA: TGTGCCAGCAGTTTTGGGGGGCACCAAGAGACCCAGTACTTC
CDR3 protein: CASSFGGHQETQYF

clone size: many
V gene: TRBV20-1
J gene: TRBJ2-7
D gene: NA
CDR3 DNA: TGCAGTGCTAGAGGTGGACGGTACTACGAGCAGTACTTC
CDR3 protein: CSARGGRYYEQYF

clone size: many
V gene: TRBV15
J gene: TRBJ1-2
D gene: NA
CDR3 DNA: TGTGCCACCAGCAGAGTTGAAGGGTCCTATGGCTACACCTTC
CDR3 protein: CATSRVEGSYGYTF

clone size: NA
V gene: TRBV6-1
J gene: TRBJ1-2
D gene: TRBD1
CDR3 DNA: TGTGCCAGCACTGTAGACAGGGGGATCTATGGCTACACCTTC
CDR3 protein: CASTVDRGIYGYTF

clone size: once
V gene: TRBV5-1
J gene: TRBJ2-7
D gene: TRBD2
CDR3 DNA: TGCGCCAGCAGCTTGGCGGGGGGATACTCCTACGAGCAGTACTTC
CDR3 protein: CASSLAGGYSYEQYF

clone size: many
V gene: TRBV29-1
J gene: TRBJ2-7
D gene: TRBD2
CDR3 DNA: TGCAGCGTTGGACTAGCGGGGGGCTCCTACGAGCAGTACTTC
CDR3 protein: CSVGLAGGSYEQYF

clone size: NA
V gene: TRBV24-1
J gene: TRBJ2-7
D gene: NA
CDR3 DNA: TGTGCCACCACACCCCCAGGCCACGTCTACGAGCAGTACTTC
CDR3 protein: CATTPPGHVYEQYF

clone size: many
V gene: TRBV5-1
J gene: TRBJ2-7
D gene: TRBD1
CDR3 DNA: TGCGCCAGCACCCGCCCGGGACAGGGGCTCTACGAGCAGTACTTC
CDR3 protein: CASTRPGQGLYEQYF

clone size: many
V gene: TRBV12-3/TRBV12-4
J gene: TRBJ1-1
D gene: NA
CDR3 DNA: TGTGCCAGCAGTTTGTGGCAGGTCATGAACACTGAAGCTTTCTTT
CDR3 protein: CASSLWQVMNTEAFF

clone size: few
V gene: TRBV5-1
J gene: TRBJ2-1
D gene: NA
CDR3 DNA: TGCGCCAGCAGCCCCCGGGCCGGTACCGACAATGAGCAGTTCTTC
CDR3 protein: CASSPRAGTDNEQFF

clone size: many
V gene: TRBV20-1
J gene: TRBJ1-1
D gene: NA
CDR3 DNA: TGCAGTGCCCCCGACTTCAGGGAGGGGACTGAAGCTTTCTTT
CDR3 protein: CSAPDFREGTEAFF

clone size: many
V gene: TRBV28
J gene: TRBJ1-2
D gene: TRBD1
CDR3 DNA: TGTGCCAGCAGAAGCGGACAGGGCCCTCACGGGGGGTATGGCTACACCTTC
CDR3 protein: CASRSGQGPHGGYGYTF

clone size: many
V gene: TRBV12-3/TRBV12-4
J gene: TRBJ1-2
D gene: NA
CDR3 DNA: TGTGCCAGCAGCCCCACAGGGTTCTATGGCTACACCTTC
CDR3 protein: CASSPTGFYGYTF

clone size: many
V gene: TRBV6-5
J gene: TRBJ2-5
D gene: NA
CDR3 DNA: TGTGCCAGCATCAGCCCACTTGGGGAGACCCAGTACTTC
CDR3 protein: CASISPLGETQYF

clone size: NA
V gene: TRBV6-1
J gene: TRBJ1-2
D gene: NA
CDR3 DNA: TGTGCCAGCAGCATCCGGAGGAACGATGGCTACACCTTC
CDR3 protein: CASSIRRNDGYTF

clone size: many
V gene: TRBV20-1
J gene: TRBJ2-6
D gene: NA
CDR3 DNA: TGCAGTGCTAGTGTGTTTTCTGGGGCCAACGTCCTGACTTTC
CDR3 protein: CSASVFSGANVLTF

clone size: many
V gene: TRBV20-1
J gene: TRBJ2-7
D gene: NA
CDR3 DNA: TGCAGTGCTAGAAATATCCGTTCCTACGAGCAGTACTTC
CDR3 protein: CSARNIRSYEQYF

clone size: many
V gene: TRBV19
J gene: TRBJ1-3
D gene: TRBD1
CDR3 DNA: TGTGCCAGTAGTGCTAACGACAGGGTCGGAGGAAACACCATATATTTT
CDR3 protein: CASSANDRVGGNTIYF

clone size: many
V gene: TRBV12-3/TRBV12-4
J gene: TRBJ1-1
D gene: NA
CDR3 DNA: TGTGCCAGCAGTCCAGCGGGATCTGCTGAAGCTTTCTTT
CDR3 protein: CASSPAGSAEAFF

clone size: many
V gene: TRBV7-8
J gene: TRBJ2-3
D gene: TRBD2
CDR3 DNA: TGTGCCAGCAGCCCTACTAGCGGGGGTGTCACAGATACGCAGTATTTT
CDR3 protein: CASSPTSGGVTDTQYF

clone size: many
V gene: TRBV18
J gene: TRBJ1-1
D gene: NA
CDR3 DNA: TGTGCCAGCTCACCATTCGGGGGCAGTGAAGCTTTCTTT
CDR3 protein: CASSPFGGSEAFF

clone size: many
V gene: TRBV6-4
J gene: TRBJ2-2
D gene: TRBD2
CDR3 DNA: TGTGCCAGCAGTGAAGCGGGGGCTACCGGGGAGCTGTTTTTT
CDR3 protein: CASSEAGATGELFF

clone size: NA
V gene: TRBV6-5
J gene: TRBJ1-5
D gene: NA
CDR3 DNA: TGTGCCAGCAGTTACGGGCCATATAGCAATCAGCCCCAGCATTTT
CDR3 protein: CASSYGPYSNQPQHF

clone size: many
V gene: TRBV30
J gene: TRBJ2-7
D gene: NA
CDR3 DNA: TGTGCCTGGAGTTTAAGGGGCCGCGACGAGCAGTACTTC
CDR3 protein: CAWSLRGRDEQYF

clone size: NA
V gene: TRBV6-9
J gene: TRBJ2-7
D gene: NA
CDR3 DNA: TGTGCCAGCAGTTATATTAGCGGCTACGAGCAGTACTTC
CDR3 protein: CASSYISGYEQYF

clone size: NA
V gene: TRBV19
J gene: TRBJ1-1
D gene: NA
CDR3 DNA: TGTGCCAGTAGTAGCCAGTCCAGGGGATGGAACACTGAAGCTTTCTTT
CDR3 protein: CASSSQSRGWNTEAFF

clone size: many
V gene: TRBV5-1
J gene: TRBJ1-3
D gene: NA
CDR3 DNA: TGCGCCAGCAGTGTCGGGGATAAAGGAAACACCATATATTTT
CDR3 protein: CASSVGDKGNTIYF

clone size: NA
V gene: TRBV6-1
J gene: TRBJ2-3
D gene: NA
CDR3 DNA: TGTGCCAGCAGTGATTGGGGGGGCCGGTCTGGCACAGATACGCAGTATTTT
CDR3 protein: CASSDWGGRSGTDTQYF

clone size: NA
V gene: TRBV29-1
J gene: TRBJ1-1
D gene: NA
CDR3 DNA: TGCAGCATAGGGGGGACGAACACTGAAGCTTTCTTT
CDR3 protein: CSIGGTNTEAFF

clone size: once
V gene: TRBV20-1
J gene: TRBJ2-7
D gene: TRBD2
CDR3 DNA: TGCAGTGCTCATAATTCGACTAGCGGGGGGGCATACCACGAGCAGTACTTC
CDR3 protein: CSAHNSTSGGAYHEQYF

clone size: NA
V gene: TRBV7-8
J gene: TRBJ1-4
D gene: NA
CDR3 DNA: TGTGCCAGCAGCCCACGCCCTGGGGCTAATGAAAAACTGTTTTTT
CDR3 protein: CASSPRPGANEKLFF

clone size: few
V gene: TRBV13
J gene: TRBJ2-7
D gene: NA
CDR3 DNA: TGTGCCAGCAGCTTAGGCTTGACTTACTCCTACGAGCAGTACTTC
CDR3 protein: CASSLGLTYSYEQYF

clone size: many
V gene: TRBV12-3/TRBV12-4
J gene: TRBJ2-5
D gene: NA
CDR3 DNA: TGTGCCAGCAGTTTTTACTCGGCAGAGACCCAGTACTTC
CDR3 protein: CASSFYSAETQYF

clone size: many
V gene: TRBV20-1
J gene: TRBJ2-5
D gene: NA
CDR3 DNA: TGCAGTGCTAGAGATTCCGGGCAGGAGACCCAGTACTTC
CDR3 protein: CSARDSGQETQYF

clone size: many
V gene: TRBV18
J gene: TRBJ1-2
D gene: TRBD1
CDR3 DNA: TGTGCCAGCTCACGAGACAGGGTCTATGGCTACACCTTC
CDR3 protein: CASSRDRVYGYTF

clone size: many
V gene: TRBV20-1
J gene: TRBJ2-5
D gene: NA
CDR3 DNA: TGCAGTGCTAGACCCGCTAGAGACTCTAAAGAGACCCAGTACTTC
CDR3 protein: CSARPARDSKETQYF

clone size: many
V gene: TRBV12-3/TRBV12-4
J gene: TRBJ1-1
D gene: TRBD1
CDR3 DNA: TGTGCCAGCAGCCTACAGGGGGCTAGAACTGAAGCTTTCTTT
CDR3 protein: CASSLQGARTEAFF

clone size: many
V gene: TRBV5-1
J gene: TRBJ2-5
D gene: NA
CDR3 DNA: TGCGCCAGCAGCTTGACGGAGACGATAGAGACCCAGTACTTC
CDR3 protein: CASSLTETIETQYF